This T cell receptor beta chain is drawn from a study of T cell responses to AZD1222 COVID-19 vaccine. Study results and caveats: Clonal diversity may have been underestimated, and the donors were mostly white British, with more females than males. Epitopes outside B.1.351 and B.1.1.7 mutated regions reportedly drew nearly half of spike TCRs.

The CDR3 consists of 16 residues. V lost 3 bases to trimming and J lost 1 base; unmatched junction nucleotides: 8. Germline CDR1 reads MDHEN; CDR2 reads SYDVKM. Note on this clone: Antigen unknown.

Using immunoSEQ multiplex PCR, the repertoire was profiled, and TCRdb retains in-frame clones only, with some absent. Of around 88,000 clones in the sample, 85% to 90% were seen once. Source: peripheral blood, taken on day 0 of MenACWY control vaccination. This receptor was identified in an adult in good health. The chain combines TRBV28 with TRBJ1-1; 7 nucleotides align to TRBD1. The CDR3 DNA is TGTGCCAGCAGTTTTATTTCTAGGGGGCCGAACACTGAAGCTTTCTTT. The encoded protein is CASSFISRGPNTEAFF.